The T cell receptor (beta chain) described here comes from a study of T cells in Graves' hyperthyroidism and ophthalmopathy. This clonotype has at least ten counts. Amplification yielded TCR beta CDR3 regions, with RNA transcripts as the source. Carried out on the TCR CDR3, a first-round RT-PCR used the HTBI primer set. One entry per CDR3 protein results from TCRdb running MiXCR on the multiplex PCR reads. The sample lists 460,000 or so distinct CDR3 sequences, approximately 15% occurring once. V shed 1 base, J shed 7 bases, and the junction held 3 bases outside the gene matches. The CDR3 is 16 amino acids. Germline values: CDR1 SGHTA, CDR2 FQGTGA.

Sequenced sample: blood. This chain links TRBV7-3 with TRBJ2-1; 14 positions agree with TRBD2. The TCR originated in a woman younger than 35 with Graves' hyperthyroidism. The CDR3 DNA is TGTGCCAGCAGCTTAATGGGGACTAGCGGGAGTAATGAGCAGTTCTTC. This sequence encodes CASSLMGTSGSNEQFF.